These T cell receptor beta chains were read from a single sample in a study of memory CD4+ T cells and cytomegalovirus serostatus. This table comes from immunoSEQ multiplex PCR, and its TCRdb copy is limited to in-frame clones, with some not included. The data show tens of thousands of clones, 65% to 85% seen once. The sample consisted of memory CD4+ T cells from blood. These receptors were taken from an adult in good health and CMV-seronegative. CDR3s include the opening cysteine and the closing phenylalanine or tryptophan. Fields, in order: clone size, J gene, V gene, CDR3 protein. Clone sizes are given selectively: once, few, many, or a class where the clone is expanded.

>.|TRBJ1-4|TRBV6-1
CASTREGGFNEKLFF
>.|TRBJ2-3|TRBV5-1
CASGVISGTDTQYF
>.|TRBJ2-5|TRBV7-3
CASSLRGRRQETQYF
>.|TRBJ2-2|TRBV6-6
CASSPGGVSAGELFF
>.|TRBJ1-5|TRBV7-9
CASSLGLGNQPQHF
>.|TRBJ1-2|TRBV6-1
CASSDTGGFGYGYTF
>.|TRBJ1-3|TRBV27
CASSLGPSSGNTIYF
>.|TRBJ2-7|TRBV6-5
CATNGFGDQQYF
>few|TRBJ1-4|TRBV18
CASSPGTASLGAEKLFF
>few|TRBJ1-1|TRBV27
CASSFLQGASVGTEAFF
>.|TRBJ1-1|TRBV7-9
CASRYFGDTEAFF
>few|TRBJ2-3|TRBV9
CASSVADLGRDTQYF
>few|TRBJ1-2|TRBV6-5
CASSPRGTAIHGYTF
>.|TRBJ1-1|TRBV30
CASGQGQSTEAFF
>once|TRBJ1-1|TRBV6-5
CASSLGAGNTEAFF
>.|TRBJ2-7|TRBV6-6
CASRPPGTGGNEQYF
>once|TRBJ2-5|TRBV15
CATSRDPIAAEETQYF
>.|TRBJ2-3|TRBV6-6
CASSRSWTDTQYF
>.|TRBJ1-5|TRBV7-2
CASSSHGYSNQPQHF
>.|TRBJ1-1|TRBV4-1
CASSPRLWAPDRGFAEAFF
>.|TRBJ1-1|TRBV14
CASSRLAHLNTEAFF
>.|TRBJ2-1|TRBV6-1
CASRGLAQEGNEQFF
>.|TRBJ2-7|TRBV29-1
CSVMTSIGQYF
>.|TRBJ2-3|TRBV4-2
CASSPTGGGSIDTQYF
>.|TRBJ2-2|TRBV2
CASTGLLNTGELFF
>.|TRBJ1-1|TRBV9
CASSAWGTGNTEAFF
>.|TRBJ1-4|TRBV4-1
CASSQDGQFNEKLFF
>.|TRBJ2-7|TRBV6-5
CASSESREQYF
>medium-sized|TRBJ2-2|TRBV4-2
CASSQVRGQIANTGELFF
>.|TRBJ1-4|TRBV30
CAWGKTGISEKLFF
>.|TRBJ2-3|TRBV7-2
CASSMGGRADTQYF
>.|TRBJ1-2|TRBV4-2
CASSQVQATDYGYTF
>.|TRBJ2-7|TRBV5-8
CASSLPGGRNSYEQYF
>.|TRBJ1-4|TRBV28
CASSLSGTGIGKLFF
>once|TRBJ2-2|TRBV28
CASSIPGQGSGELFF
>.|TRBJ2-7|TRBV5-1
CASSPSGGPYEQYF
>few|TRBJ1-2|TRBV30
CAWKRDRGSGYTF
>.|TRBJ2-5|TRBV7-6
CASSLVHGTPQETQYF
>.|TRBJ2-3|TRBV7-7
CASSSHYGLAGIRGTQYF
>once|TRBJ2-6|TRBV18
CASSPNSAKANVLTF
>.|TRBJ2-1|TRBV2
CASSLEGVWSYNEQFF
>.|TRBJ2-7|TRBV5-1
CASSLDRGYEQYF
>.|TRBJ1-3|TRBV6-5
CASSRGPSRGNTIYF
>once|TRBJ2-2|TRBV7-3
CASSSGAGGVGTGELFF
>few|TRBJ1-6|TRBV9
CASGRGGVQNSPLHF
>.|TRBJ2-7|TRBV2
CASNSLSSYEQYF
>.|TRBJ1-3|TRBV6-5
CASSATGTSGNTIYF
>.|TRBJ1-3|TRBV6-5
CASGRERGLGNTIYF
>.|TRBJ2-2|TRBV14
CASSQEWNGQPGTGELFF
>.|TRBJ1-3|TRBV7-9
CASGVVGAYGNTIYF
>few|TRBJ2-6|TRBV10-3
CAISQKGSGANVLTF
>few|TRBJ1-5|TRBV5-6
CASSLGIVSQPQHF
>few|TRBJ1-1|TRBV5-1
CASGTGGSSEAFF
>.|TRBJ2-7|TRBV5-1
CASSLGSSRRGEQYF